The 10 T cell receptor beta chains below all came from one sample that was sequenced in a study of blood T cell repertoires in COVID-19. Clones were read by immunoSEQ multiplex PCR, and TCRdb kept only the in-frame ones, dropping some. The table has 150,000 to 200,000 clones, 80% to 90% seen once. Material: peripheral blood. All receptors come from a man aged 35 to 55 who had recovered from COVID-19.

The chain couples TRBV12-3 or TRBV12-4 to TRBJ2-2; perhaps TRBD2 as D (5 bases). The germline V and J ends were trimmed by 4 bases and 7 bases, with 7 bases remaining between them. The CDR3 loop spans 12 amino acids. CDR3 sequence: CASSYSVGELFF. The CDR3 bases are TGTGCCAGCAGTTATAGCGTCGGGGAGCTGTTTTTT.

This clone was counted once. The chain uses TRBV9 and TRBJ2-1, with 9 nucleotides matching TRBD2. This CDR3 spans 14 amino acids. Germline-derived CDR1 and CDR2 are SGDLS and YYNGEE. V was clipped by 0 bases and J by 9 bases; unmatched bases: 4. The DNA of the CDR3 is TGTGCCAGCAGCGTAGTTAGCGGGAGTGTTGAGCAGTTCTTC. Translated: CASSVVSGSVEQFF.

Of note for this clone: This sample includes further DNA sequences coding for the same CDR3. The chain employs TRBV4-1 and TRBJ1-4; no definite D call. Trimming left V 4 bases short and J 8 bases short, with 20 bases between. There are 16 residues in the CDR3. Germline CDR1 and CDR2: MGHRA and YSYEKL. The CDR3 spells CASSLKSGINGEKLFF. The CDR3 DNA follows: TGCGCCAGCAGCCTTAAGAGCGGTATTAACGGGGAAAAACTGTTTTTT.

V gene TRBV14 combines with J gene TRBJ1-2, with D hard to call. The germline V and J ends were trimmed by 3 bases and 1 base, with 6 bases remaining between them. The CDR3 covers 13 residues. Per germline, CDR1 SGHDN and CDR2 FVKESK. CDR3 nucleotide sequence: TGTGCCAGCAGCCACGGCGGTAACTATGGCTACACCTTC. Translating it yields CASSHGGNYGYTF.

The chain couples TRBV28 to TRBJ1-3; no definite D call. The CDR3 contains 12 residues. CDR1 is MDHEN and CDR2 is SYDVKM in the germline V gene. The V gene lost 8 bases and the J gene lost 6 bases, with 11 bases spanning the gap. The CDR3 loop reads CASGPAENTIYF. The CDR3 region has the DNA TGTGCCAGCGGGCCAGCCGAAAACACCATATATTTT.

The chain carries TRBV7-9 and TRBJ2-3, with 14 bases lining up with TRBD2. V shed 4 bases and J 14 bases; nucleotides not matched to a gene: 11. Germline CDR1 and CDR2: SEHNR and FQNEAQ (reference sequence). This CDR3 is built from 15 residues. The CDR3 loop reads CASSSDRTSGGLVYF. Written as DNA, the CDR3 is TGTGCCAGCAGCTCGGATAGGACTAGCGGGGGGTTAGTGTATTTT. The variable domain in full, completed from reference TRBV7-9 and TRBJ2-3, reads DTGVSQNPRHKITKRGQNVTFRCDPISEHNRLYWYRQTLGQGPEFLTYFQNEAQLEKSRLLSDRFSAERPKGSFSTLEIQRTEQGDSAMYLCASSSDRTSGGLVYFGPGTRLTVL.

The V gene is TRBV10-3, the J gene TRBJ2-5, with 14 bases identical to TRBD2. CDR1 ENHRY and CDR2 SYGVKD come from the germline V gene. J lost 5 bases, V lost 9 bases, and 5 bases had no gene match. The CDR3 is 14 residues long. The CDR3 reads CAIGTSGGDETQYF. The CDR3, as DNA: TGTGCCATTGGGACTAGCGGGGGCGATGAGACCCAGTACTTC.

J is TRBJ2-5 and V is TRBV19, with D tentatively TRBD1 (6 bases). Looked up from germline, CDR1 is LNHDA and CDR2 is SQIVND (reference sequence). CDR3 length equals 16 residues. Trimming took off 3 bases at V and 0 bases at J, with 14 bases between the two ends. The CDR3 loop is CASSIQGRAHQETQYF. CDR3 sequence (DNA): TGTGCCAGTAGTATCCAGGGGCGGGCCCACCAAGAGACCCAGTACTTC. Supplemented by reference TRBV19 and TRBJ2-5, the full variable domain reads DGGITQSPKYLFRKEGQNVTLSCEQNLNHDAMYWYRQDPGQGLRLIYYSQIVNDFQKGDIAEGYSVSREKKESFPLTVTSAQKNPTAFYLCASSIQGRAHQETQYFGPGTRLLVL.

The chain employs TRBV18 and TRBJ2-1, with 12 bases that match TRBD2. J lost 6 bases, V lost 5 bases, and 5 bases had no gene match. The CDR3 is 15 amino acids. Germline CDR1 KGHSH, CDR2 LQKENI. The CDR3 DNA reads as TGTGCCAGCTCAGTGACTAGCGGGGGTTTCAATGAGCAGTTCTTC. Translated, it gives CASSVTSGGFNEQFF.

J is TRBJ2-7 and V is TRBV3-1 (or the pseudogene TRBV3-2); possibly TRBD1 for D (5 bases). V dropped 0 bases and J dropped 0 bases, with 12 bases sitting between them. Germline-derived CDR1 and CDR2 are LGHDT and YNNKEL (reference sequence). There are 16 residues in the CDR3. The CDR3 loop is CASSQDGQLSSYEQYF. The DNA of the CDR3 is TGTGCCAGCAGCCAAGACGGACAACTGAGCTCCTACGAGCAGTACTTC.